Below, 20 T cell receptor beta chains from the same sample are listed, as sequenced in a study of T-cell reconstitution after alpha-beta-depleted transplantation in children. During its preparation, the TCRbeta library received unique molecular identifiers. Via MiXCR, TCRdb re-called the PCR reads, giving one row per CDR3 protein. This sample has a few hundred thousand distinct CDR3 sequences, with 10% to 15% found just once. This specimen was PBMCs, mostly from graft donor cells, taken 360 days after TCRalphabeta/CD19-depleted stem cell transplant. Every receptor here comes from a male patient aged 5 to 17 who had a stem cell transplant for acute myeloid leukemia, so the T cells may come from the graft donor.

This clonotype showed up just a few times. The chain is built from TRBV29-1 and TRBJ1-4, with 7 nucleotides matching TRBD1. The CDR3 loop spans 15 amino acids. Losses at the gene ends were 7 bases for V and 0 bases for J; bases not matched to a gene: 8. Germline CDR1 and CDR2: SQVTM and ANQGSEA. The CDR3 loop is CSARDRSTTNEKLFF. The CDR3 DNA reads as TGCAGCGCCCGGGACAGATCCACAACTAATGAAAAACTGTTTTTT.

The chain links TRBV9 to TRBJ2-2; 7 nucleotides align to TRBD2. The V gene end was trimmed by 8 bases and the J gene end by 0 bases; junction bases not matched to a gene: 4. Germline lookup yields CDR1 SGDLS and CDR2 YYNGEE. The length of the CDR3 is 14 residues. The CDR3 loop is CASVAGPNTGELFF. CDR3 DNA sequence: TGTGCCAGTGTAGCGGGTCCGAACACCGGGGAGCTGTTTTTT.

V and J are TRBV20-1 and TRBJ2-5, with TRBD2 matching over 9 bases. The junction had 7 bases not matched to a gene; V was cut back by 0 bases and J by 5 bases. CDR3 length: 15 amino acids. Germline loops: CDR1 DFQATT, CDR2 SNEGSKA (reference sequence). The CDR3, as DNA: TGCAGTGCTAGAGAGGTTTGGACTAGCGTGGAGACCCAGTACTTC. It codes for CSAREVWTSVETQYF.

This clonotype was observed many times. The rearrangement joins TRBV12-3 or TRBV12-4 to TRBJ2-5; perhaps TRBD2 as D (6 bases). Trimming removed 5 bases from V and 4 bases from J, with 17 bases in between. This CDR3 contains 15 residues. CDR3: CASSVYTGAGETQYF. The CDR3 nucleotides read TGTGCCAGCAGTGTTTATACGGGAGCGGGAGAGACCCAGTACTTC.

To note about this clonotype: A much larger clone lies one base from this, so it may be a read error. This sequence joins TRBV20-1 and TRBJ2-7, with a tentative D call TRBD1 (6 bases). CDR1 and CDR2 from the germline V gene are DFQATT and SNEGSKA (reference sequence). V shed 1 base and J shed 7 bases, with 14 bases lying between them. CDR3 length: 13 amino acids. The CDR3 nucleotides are TGCAGTGCTAGAGGGAAGGGGGTACGGGAGCAGTACTTC. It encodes CSARGKGVREQYF.

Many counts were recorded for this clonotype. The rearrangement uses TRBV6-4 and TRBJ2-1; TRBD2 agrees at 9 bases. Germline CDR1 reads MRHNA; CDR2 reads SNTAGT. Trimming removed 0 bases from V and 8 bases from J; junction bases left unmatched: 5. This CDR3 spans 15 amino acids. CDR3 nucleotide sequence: TGTGCCAGCAGTGACTCGGCGGGAGGGCTGCATGAGCAGTTCTTC. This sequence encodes CASSDSAGGLHEQFF.

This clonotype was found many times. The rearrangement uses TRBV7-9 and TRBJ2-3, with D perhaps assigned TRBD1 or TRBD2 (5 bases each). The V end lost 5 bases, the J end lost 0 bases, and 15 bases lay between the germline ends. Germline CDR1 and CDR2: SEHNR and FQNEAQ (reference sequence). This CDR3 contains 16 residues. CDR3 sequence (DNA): TGTGCCAGCAGCCTCTTGGGGGAAACTAGCACAGATACGCAGTATTTT. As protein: CASSLLGETSTDTQYF.

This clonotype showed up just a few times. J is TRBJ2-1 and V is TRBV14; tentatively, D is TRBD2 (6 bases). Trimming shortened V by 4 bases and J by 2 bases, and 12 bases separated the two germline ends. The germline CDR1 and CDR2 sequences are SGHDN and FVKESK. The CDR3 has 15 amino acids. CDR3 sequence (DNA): TGTGCCAGCAGCCGGCAAGCGGGTACCTACAATGAGCAGTTCTTC. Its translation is CASSRQAGTYNEQFF.

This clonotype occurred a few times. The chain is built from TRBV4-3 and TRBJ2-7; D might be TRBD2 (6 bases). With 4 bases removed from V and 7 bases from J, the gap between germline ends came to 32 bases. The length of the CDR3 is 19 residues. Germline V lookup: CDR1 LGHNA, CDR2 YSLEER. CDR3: CASSPNPLTGTGNRGEQYF. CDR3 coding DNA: TGCGCCAGCAGCCCAAACCCCCTTACCGGGACTGGGAATCGAGGGGAGCAGTACTTC.

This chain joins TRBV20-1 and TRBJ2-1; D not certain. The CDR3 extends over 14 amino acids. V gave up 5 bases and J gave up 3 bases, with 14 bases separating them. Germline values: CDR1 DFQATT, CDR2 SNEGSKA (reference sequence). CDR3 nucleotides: TGCAGTGCTGAGTCCGGACGAGTCTACAATGAGCAGTTCTTC. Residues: CSAESGRVYNEQFF.

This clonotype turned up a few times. CDR3 DNA: TGTGCCAGCACCAGACCGGGGGCGCGAACTGAAGCTTTCTTT. Translated: CASTRPGARTEAFF. The chain employs TRBV6-1 and TRBJ1-1; perhaps TRBD1 as D (6 bases). Germline V CDR1 and CDR2: MNHNS, SASEGT. There are 14 residues in the CDR3. Trimming took off 7 bases at V and 5 bases at J, with 17 bases between the two ends.

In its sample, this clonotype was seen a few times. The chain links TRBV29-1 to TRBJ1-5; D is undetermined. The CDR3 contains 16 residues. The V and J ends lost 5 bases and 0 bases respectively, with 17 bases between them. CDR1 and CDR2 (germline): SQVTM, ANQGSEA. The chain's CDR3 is CSVRLKVAYSNQPQHF. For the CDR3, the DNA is TGCAGCGTTAGACTCAAGGTGGCATATAGCAATCAGCCCCAGCATTTT.

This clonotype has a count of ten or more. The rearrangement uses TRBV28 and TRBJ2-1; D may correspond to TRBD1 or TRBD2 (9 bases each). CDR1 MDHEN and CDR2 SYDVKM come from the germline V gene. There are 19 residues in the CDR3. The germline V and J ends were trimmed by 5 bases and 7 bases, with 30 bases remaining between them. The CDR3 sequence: CASSPTQGARASGTNEQFF. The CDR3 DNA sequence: TGTGCCAGCAGTCCAACACAGGGGGCGCGTGCTAGCGGGACGAATGAGCAGTTCTTC.

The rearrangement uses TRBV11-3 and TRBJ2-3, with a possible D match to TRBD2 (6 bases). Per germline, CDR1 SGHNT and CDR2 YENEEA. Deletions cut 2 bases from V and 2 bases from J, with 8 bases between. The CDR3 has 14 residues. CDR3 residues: CASSLWGDTDTQYF. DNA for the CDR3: TGTGCCAGCAGCTTATGGGGGGACACAGATACGCAGTATTTT.

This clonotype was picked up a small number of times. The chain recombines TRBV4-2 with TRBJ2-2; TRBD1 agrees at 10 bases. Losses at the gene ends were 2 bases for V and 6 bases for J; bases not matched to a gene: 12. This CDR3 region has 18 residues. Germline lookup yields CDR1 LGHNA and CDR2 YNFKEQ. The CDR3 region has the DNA TGTGCCAGCAGCCAACCGACAGGGGGCTTTAGAATTGCCGGGGAGCTGTTTTTT. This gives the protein CASSQPTGGFRIAGELFF.

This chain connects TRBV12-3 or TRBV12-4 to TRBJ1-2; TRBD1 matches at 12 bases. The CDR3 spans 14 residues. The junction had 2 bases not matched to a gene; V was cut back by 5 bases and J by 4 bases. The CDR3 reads CASSGTGGVYGYTF. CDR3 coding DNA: TGTGCCAGCAGTGGGACAGGGGGCGTCTATGGCTACACCTTC.

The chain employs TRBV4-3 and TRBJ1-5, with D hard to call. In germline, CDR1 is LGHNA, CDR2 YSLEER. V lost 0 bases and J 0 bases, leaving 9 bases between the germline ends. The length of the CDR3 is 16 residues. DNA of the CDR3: TGCGCCAGCAGCCAAGAAGCCCACACTAGCAATCAGCCCCAGCATTTT. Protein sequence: CASSQEAHTSNQPQHF.

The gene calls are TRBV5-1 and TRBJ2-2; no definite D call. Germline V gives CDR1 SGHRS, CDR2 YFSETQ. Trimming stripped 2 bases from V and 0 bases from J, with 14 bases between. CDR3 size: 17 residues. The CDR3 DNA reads TGCGCCAGCAGCTTTGTGAGCGCCCAGCCGAACACCGGGGAGCTGTTTTTT. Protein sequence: CASSFVSAQPNTGELFF.

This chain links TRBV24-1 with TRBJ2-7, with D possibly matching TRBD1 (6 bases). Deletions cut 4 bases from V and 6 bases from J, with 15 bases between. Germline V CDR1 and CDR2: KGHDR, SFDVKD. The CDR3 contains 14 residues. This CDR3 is CATSDGQRRGEQYF. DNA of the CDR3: TGTGCCACCAGTGACGGACAGAGACGGGGCGAGCAGTACTTC.

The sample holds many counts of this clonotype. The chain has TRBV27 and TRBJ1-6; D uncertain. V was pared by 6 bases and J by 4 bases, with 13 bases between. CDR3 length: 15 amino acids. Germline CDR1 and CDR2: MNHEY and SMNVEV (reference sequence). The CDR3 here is CASRLSAVYNSPLHF. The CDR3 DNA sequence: TGTGCCAGCAGACTTTCGGCCGTATATAATTCACCCCTCCACTTT.